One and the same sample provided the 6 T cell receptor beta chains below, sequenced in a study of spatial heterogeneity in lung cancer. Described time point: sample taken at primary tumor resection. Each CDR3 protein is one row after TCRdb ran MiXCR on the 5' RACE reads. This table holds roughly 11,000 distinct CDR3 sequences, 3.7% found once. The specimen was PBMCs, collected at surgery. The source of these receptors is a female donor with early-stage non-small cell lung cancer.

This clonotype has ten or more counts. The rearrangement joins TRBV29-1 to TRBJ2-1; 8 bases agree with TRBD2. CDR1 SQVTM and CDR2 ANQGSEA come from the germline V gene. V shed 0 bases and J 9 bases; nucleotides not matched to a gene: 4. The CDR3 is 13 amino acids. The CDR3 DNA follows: TGCAGCGTTGAAGAACTAGCGGTAGTTGAGCAGTTCTTC. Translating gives CSVEELAVVEQFF.

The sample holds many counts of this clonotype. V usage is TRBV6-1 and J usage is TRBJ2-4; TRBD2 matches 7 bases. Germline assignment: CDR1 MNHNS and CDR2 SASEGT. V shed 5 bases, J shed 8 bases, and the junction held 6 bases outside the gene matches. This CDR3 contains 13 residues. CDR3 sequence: CASSREAPDIQYF. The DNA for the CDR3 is TGTGCCAGCAGTCGGGAGGCTCCGGACATTCAGTACTTC.

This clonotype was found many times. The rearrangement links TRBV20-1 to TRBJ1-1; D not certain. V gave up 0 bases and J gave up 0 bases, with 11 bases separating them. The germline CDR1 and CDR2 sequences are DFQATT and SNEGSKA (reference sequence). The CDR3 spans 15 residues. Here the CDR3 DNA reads TGCAGTGCTAGAGATTACAGCCTCATGAACACTGAAGCTTTCTTT. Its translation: CSARDYSLMNTEAFF.

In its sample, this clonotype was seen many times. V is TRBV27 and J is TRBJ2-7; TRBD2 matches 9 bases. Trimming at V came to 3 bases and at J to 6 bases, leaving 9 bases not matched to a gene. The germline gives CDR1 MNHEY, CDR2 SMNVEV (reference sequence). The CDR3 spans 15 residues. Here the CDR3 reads CASSFGRGGRSEQYF. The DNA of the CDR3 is TGTGCCAGCAGTTTTGGGCGGGGGGGCCGGAGCGAGCAGTACTTC.

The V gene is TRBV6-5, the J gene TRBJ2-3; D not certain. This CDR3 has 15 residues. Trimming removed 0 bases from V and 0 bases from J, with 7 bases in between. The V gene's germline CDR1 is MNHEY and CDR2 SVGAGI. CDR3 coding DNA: TGTGCCAGCAGTTACTCGACACCTAGCACAGATACGCAGTATTTT. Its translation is CASSYSTPSTDTQYF.

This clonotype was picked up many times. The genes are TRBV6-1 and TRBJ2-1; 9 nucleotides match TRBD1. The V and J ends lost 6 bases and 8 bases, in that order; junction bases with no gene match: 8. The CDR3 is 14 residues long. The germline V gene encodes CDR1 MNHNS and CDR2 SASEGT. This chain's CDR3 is CASRQDRGGHEQFF. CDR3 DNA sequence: TGTGCCAGCAGACAGGACAGGGGAGGGCATGAGCAGTTCTTC.